The 30 T cell receptor beta chains below come from one sample, sequenced in a study of cytomegalovirus exposure and HLA in healthy donors. PCR primers comprised 60 Vbeta and 13 Jbeta primers. Produced via immunoSEQ multiplex PCR; TCRdb's table is partial and in-frame only. There are approximately 100,000 clones in the sample; approximately 80% occur only once, and roughly 1.5% lies in the top ten. What was sequenced was PBMCs. The receptors derive from a man in his fifties or sixties in good health and CMV-seronegative.

The chain couples TRBV16 to TRBJ1-4; D is undetermined. Trimming left V 7 bases short and J 6 bases short, with 12 bases between. The CDR3 is made up of 13 amino acids. The germline V gene has CDR1 KGHSY and CDR2 FQNENV. The CDR3 DNA reads as TGTGCCAGCATCGTATCGCGGCATGAAAAACTGTTTTTT. It yields the protein CASIVSRHEKLFF.

The chain is built from TRBV9 and TRBJ2-3; 8 bases agree with TRBD2. The CDR3 runs 18 residues. V dropped 4 bases and J dropped 2; count of bases not matched to a gene: 15. Germline values: CDR1 SGDLS, CDR2 YYNGEE. For the CDR3, the DNA is TGTGCCAGCAGCCCTAGACCCCATACTAGCGGAACCACAGATACGCAGTATTTT. Translating it yields CASSPRPHTSGTTDTQYF.

A single count supports this clone. V gene TRBV6-1 combines with J gene TRBJ1-2; weak D call: TRBD1 (6 bases). CDR1 and CDR2 (germline): MNHNS, SASEGT. CDR3 length equals 15 residues. V was pared by 10 bases and J by 0 bases, with 18 bases between. As DNA, the CDR3 is TGTGCCACCAGCGCTCCGTGGGACACTAACTATGGCTACACCTTC. Protein sequence: CATSAPWDTNYGYTF.

The chain carries TRBV4-1 and TRBJ2-5; 8 bases fit TRBD2. The V and J ends lost 2 bases and 5 bases, in that order; junction bases with no gene match: 7. CDR3 length: 15 amino acids. Germline CDR1 reads MGHRA; CDR2 reads YSYEKL. The CDR3 DNA reads TGCGCCAGCAGCCAATCTCCGGGGGGGGGTGAGACCCAGTACTTC. This translates into CASSQSPGGGETQYF.

The genes are TRBV7-6 and TRBJ1-5; 7 bases are a match to TRBD1. The CDR3 covers 14 residues. In germline, CDR1 is SGHVS, CDR2 FNYEAQ. V dropped 6 bases and J dropped 3; count of bases not matched to a gene: 5. The DNA of the CDR3 is TGTGCCAGCAGTTTACAGGGGTTCAATCAGCCCCAGCATTTT. Translated, it gives CASSLQGFNQPQHF. The whole variable domain, filled in from reference TRBV7-6 and TRBJ1-5, reads GAGVSQSPRYKVTKRGQDVALRCDPISGHVSLYWYRQALGQGPEFLTYFNYEAQQDKSGLPNDRFSAERPEGSISTLTIQRTEQRDSAMYRCASSLQGFNQPQHFGDGTRLSIL.

This sequence joins TRBV7-9 and TRBJ2-1; tentatively, D is TRBD1 (6 bases). The CDR3 runs 16 residues. Germline lookup yields CDR1 SEHNR and CDR2 FQNEAQ (reference sequence). The germline V and J ends were trimmed by 3 bases and 3 bases, with 15 bases remaining between them. CDR3 region: CASSFDRKAVYNEQFF. The CDR3 nucleotides read TGTGCCAGCAGCTTTGACAGGAAGGCTGTCTACAATGAGCAGTTCTTC. Full variable domain (remainder filled in from reference TRBV7-9 and TRBJ2-1): DTGVSQNPRHKITKRGQNVTFRCDPISEHNRLYWYRQTLGQGPEFLTYFQNEAQLEKSRLLSDRFSAERPKGSFSTLEIQRTEQGDSAMYLCASSFDRKAVYNEQFFGPGTRLTVL.

The chain recombines TRBV13 with TRBJ2-3; 8 bases fit TRBD1. V trimming: 4 bases; J trimming: 3 bases; junction bases outside the gene matches: 6. CDR1 is PRHDT, CDR2 FYEKMQ, per germline (reference sequence). The CDR3 is made up of 15 amino acids. Here the CDR3 reads CASSSFWTGTDTQYF. CDR3 coding DNA: TGTGCCAGCAGCTCCTTTTGGACAGGGACAGATACGCAGTATTTT. Using reference TRBV13 and TRBJ2-3 for the parts outside the CDR3, the full variable domain is AAGVIQSPRHLIKEKRETATLKCYPIPRHDTVYWYQQGPGQDPQFLISFYEKMQSDKGSIPDRFSAQQFSDYHSELNMSSLELGDSALYFCASSSFWTGTDTQYFGPGTRLTVL.

V and J are TRBV7-8 and TRBJ2-7; 10 nucleotides line up with TRBD2. V gave up 1 base and J gave up 3 bases; unmatched junction bases: 6. CDR3 length: 16 amino acids. Looked up from germline, CDR1 is SGHVS and CDR2 is FQNEAQ. Written as DNA, the CDR3 is TGTGCCAGCAGCTTAGGCACTAGCGGGGACCACTACGAGCAGTACGTC. This gives the protein CASSLGTSGDHYEQYV.

V is TRBV6-5 and J is TRBJ2-2; D possibly corresponds to TRBD1 (5 bases). Germline loops: CDR1 MNHEY, CDR2 SVGAGI. The CDR3 spans 13 residues. Trimming stripped 10 bases from V and 0 bases from J, with 9 bases between. The CDR3 DNA sequence: TGTGCCATCCAGGGTCCGAACACCGGGGAGCTGTTTTTT. It encodes CAIQGPNTGELFF.

The chain uses TRBV27 and TRBJ2-5, with TRBD1 identical over 7 bases. The CDR3 runs to 14 residues. Germline CDR1 is MNHEY and CDR2 is SMNVEV (reference sequence). The V gene end was trimmed by 4 bases and the J gene end by 11 bases; junction bases not matched to a gene: 13. The CDR3 here is CASSSHRTGLQQYF. CDR3 in DNA: TGTGCCAGCAGTTCCCATAGGACAGGCCTCCAGCAGTACTTC.

V and J are TRBV5-7 and TRBJ2-1, with 15 bases aligning to TRBD2. TRBV5-7 falls under the ORF class, with uncertain function. There are 16 residues in the CDR3. V gave up 5 bases and J gave up 2 bases; unmatched junction bases: 2. The CDR3 sequence: CASSWTSGGAYNEQFF. CDR3 bases: TGTGCCAGCAGTTGGACTAGCGGGGGGGCCTACAATGAGCAGTTCTTC.

The chain employs TRBV6-5 and TRBJ1-5, with 7 bases that match TRBD1. The CDR3 runs to 14 residues. Trimming cost V 9 bases and J 3 bases; bases outside gene matches: 8. CDR1 is MNHEY, CDR2 SVGAGI, per germline. As DNA, the CDR3 is TGTGCCAGTTCGACAGGGTGGGACAATCAGCCCCAGCATTTT. This sequence encodes CASSTGWDNQPQHF.

The genes are TRBV4-3 and TRBJ1-3, with unresolved D. Per the germline V gene, CDR1 is LGHNA and CDR2 is YSLEER. The CDR3 covers 16 residues. Trimming took 0 bases from V and 0 from J, leaving 9 bases between them. CDR3 amino acids: CASSQDFRSSGNTIYF. The CDR3 nucleotides are TGCGCCAGCAGCCAAGACTTCCGGAGCTCTGGAAACACCATATATTTT.

The chain has TRBV19 and TRBJ2-1; possible D gene TRBD1, 5 bases. Germline values: CDR1 LNHDA, CDR2 SQIVND (reference sequence). V was pared by 3 bases and J by 8 bases, with 11 bases between. This CDR3 is built from 13 residues. The CDR3 reads CASSMGAGHEQFF. The CDR3 DNA sequence: TGTGCCAGTAGTATGGGTGCAGGGCATGAGCAGTTCTTC.

The chain combines TRBV2 with TRBJ2-3, with TRBD2 identical over 10 bases. V lost 5 bases to trimming and J lost 1 base; unmatched junction nucleotides: 3. The length of the CDR3 is 15 residues. Germline CDR1 is SNHLY and CDR2 is FYNNEI. The CDR3 region has the DNA TGTGCCAGCAGTAGAGCGGGGGGGGGCACAGATACGCAGTATTTT. Translated: CASSRAGGGTDTQYF.

The chain links TRBV6-6 to TRBJ1-2; D gene uncertain. Germline V gene data show CDR1 as MNHNY and CDR2 as SVGAGI (reference sequence). The V and J ends lost 5 bases and 3 bases respectively, with 16 bases between them. This CDR3 is 15 amino acids long. CDR3: CASSPQVWRDYGYTF. CDR3 coding DNA: TGTGCCAGCAGTCCCCAGGTATGGAGGGACTATGGCTACACCTTC.

This chain connects TRBV19 to TRBJ1-5, with 7 bases identical to TRBD1. Germline lookup yields CDR1 LNHDA and CDR2 SQIVND (reference sequence). Losses at the gene ends were 10 bases for V and 0 bases for J; bases not matched to a gene: 9. The CDR3 has 15 amino acids. In DNA form, the CDR3 reads TGTGCCACGCGGACAGGCCTCGGTAGCAATCAGCCCCAGCATTTT. This codes for CATRTGLGSNQPQHF.

The V gene is TRBV5-1, the J gene TRBJ2-7, with 11 nucleotides matching TRBD2. The CDR3 has 15 amino acids. Germline CDR1 and CDR2: SGHRS and YFSETQ. V lost 5 bases to trimming and J lost 3 bases; unmatched junction nucleotides: 7. For the CDR3, the DNA is TGCGCCAGCAGATCGGGACTAGCGGCCAACTACGAGCAGTACTTC. Amino acid sequence: CASRSGLAANYEQYF.

V usage is TRBV5-8 and J usage is TRBJ1-5; D is possibly TRBD1 (6 bases). This CDR3 spans 14 amino acids. The ends were cut back, 4 bases at V and 5 bases at J, with 13 bases in the middle. The V gene's germline CDR1 is SGHTS and CDR2 YDEGEE. The CDR3: CASSASGGYQPQHF. The CDR3 DNA is TGTGCCAGCAGCGCCTCGGGGGGCTATCAGCCCCAGCATTTT.

V is TRBV5-1 and J is TRBJ2-4; TRBD1 aligns across 11 bases. This CDR3 has 16 residues. Per germline, CDR1 SGHRS and CDR2 YFSETQ. Unmatched junction bases numbered 8, after V lost 4 bases and J lost 5 bases. The CDR3 sequence is CASSIDPGQGENIQYF. CDR3 nucleotides: TGCGCCAGCAGCATCGATCCGGGACAGGGGGAAAACATTCAGTACTTC.

This clone was recorded once. V is TRBV10-1 and J is TRBJ2-3, with TRBD1 identical over 8 bases. The length of the CDR3 is 13 residues. With V trimmed by 10 bases and J by 2 bases, 5 bases remained unmatched. Germline V gene data show CDR1 as WNHNN and CDR2 as SYGVQD (reference sequence). The CDR3 bases are TGCGCCACCTCGACAGGGGTCACAGATACGCAGTATTTT. Protein sequence: CATSTGVTDTQYF.

This clone has just one count. V gene TRBV18 combines with J gene TRBJ1-1; 7 nucleotides line up with TRBD1. The germline V gene encodes CDR1 KGHSH and CDR2 LQKENI. The V segment lost 0 bases and the J segment 8 bases; nucleotides outside the gene matches: 9. The CDR3 has 15 residues. CDR3 amino acids: CASSPPGVRGTEAFF. CDR3 DNA: TGTGCCAGCTCACCACCGGGTGTCAGGGGGACCGAAGCTTTCTTT.

The chain joins TRBV6-6 to TRBJ1-2, with D unclear. The CDR3 has 13 amino acids. CDR1 is MNHNY, CDR2 SVGAGI, per germline (reference sequence). Trimming removed 5 bases from V and 5 bases from J, with 12 bases in between. Here the CDR3 reads CASSPAEVYGYTF. The DNA for the CDR3 is TGTGCCAGCAGTCCGGCGGAAGTGTATGGCTACACCTTC.

This chain uses TRBV30 with TRBJ1-2; 7 nucleotides line up with TRBD1. The CDR3 covers 12 residues. The V segment lost 5 bases and the J segment 7 bases; nucleotides outside the gene matches: 7. The germline V gene encodes CDR1 GTSNPN and CDR2 SVGIG (reference sequence). The chain's CDR3 is CAWETGASGYTF. CDR3 sequence (DNA): TGTGCCTGGGAAACAGGGGCGAGTGGCTACACCTTC.

This clone has more than one count but fewer than ten. V and J are TRBV4-1 and TRBJ1-1, with D perhaps matching TRBD1 (6 bases). Trimming shortened V by 9 bases and J by 1 base, and 12 bases separated the two germline ends. Germline assignment: CDR1 MGHRA and CDR2 YSYEKL. CDR3 length: 13 amino acids. The CDR3 bases are TGCGCCAGTGTACAGGGTGGGAACACTGAAGCTTTCTTT. This gives the protein CASVQGGNTEAFF.

The V gene is TRBV19, the J gene TRBJ2-2; maybe TRBD1 (6 bases). The CDR3 is 15 residues long. Germline V gives CDR1 LNHDA, CDR2 SQIVND (reference sequence). V was pared by 8 bases and J by 1 base, with 14 bases between. CDR3 residues: CASGGPGQNTGELFF. The CDR3 nucleotides read TGTGCCAGTGGTGGACCGGGACAGAACACCGGGGAGCTGTTTTTT.

This rearrangement joins TRBV28 to TRBJ2-7; D gene uncertain. The CDR3 contains 14 residues. The germline CDR1 and CDR2 sequences are MDHEN and SYDVKM. V was shortened by 5 bases and J by 0 bases, with 11 bases between the two germline ends. CDR3 loop: CASSPAGSSYEQYF. CDR3 coding DNA: TGTGCCAGCAGTCCCGCAGGTTCCTCCTACGAGCAGTACTTC.

V gene TRBV10-3 combines with J gene TRBJ1-2; 7 nucleotides agree with TRBD1. Trimming removed 10 bases from V and 4 bases from J; junction bases left unmatched: 9. CDR3 length: 13 amino acids. Germline V CDR1 and CDR2: ENHRY, SYGVKD. CDR3 DNA sequence: TGTGCCAACCGGGACAGTTCGAGCTATGGCTACACCTTC. As protein: CANRDSSSYGYTF.

As DNA, the CDR3 is TGTGCCATCAGTGAGTCCGGGACAGGGGGCACTGAAGCTTTCTTT. Encoded protein: CAISESGTGGTEAFF. The chain joins TRBV10-3 to TRBJ1-1; 11 bases agree with TRBD1. The ends lost 0 bases at V and 4 bases at J; junction bases unmatched: 1. CDR3 length: 15 residues. In germline, CDR1 is ENHRY, CDR2 SYGVKD.

This clone has just a few counts. The chain joins TRBV18 to TRBJ1-1, with D maybe TRBD1 (6 bases). CDR1 is KGHSH, CDR2 LQKENI, per germline. Trimming removed 6 bases from V and 2 bases from J, with 22 bases in between. The CDR3 consists of 17 residues. DNA for the CDR3: TGTGCCAGCTCCCCTAACAGGGACCCAGACTTTAACACTGAAGCTTTCTTT. Protein sequence: CASSPNRDPDFNTEAFF.